Shown below are 17 T cell receptor beta chains from a single sample sequenced in a study of beta chain features in type 1 diabetes. The isolated RNA, all of it, was reverse transcribed, so expressed TCRB transcripts were what got sequenced. Sequencing used immunoSEQ multiplex PCR; TCRdb keeps in-frame clones, though not all of them. Among about 930,000 clones listed, roughly 15% were seen once. The sample taken for sequencing was naive CD4+ T cells from blood. Every receptor here comes from a young woman in good health.

The CDR3 region is CASGFRDRPLDEQFF. For the CDR3, the DNA is TGTGCCAGCGGCTTCCGGGACAGGCCTCTCGATGAGCAGTTCTTC. The chain employs TRBV28 and TRBJ2-1; TRBD1 matches at 8 bases. Per the germline V gene, CDR1 is MDHEN and CDR2 is SYDVKM. J gave up 8 bases and V 8 bases, and 14 bases lay outside the gene matches. The CDR3 length is 15 residues.

This clone has only a few counts. The chain combines TRBV7-2 with TRBJ2-2, with a possible D match to TRBD1 (5 bases). V was cut by 0 bases and J by 5 bases, with 10 bases left in between. Germline V CDR1 and CDR2: SGHTA, FQGNSA. The CDR3 has 15 residues. Written as DNA, the CDR3 is TGTGCCAGCAGCTTAGCCAGGGTAGAGACCGGGGAGCTGTTTTTT. Translation gives CASSLARVETGELFF.

This chain connects TRBV7-9 to TRBJ2-1; 15 positions match TRBD2. In germline, CDR1 is SEHNR, CDR2 FQNEAQ (reference sequence). With 1 base clipped from V and 16 bases from J, the junction kept 5 bases outside the gene matches. The CDR3 length is 14 residues. In DNA form, the CDR3 reads TGTGCCAGCAGCTTAGACGGACTAGCGGGAGGGGAATTCTTC. Protein product: CASSLDGLAGGEFF.

This clone was observed a few times. The chain carries TRBV6-6 and TRBJ1-3, with D possibly TRBD1 on 6 matching bases. The CDR3 loop spans 14 amino acids. CDR1 is MNHNY and CDR2 is SVGAGI in the germline V gene (reference sequence). Deletions cut 5 bases from V and 0 bases from J, with 8 bases between. Here the CDR3 reads CASSNRDSGNTIYF. The CDR3, as DNA: TGTGCCAGCAGTAACAGGGACTCTGGAAACACCATATATTTT.

This chain uses TRBV5-4 with TRBJ2-1; D is undetermined. CDR3 length equals 16 residues. Germline V gives CDR1 SGHNT, CDR2 YYREEE (reference sequence). The V and J ends lost 4 bases and 1 base respectively, with 15 bases between them. This chain's CDR3 is CASSPRGWDSYNEQFF. The CDR3 DNA sequence: TGTGCCAGCAGCCCCCGAGGTTGGGATTCCTACAATGAGCAGTTCTTC. Filled out from reference TRBV5-4 and TRBJ2-1, the complete variable domain reads ETGVTQSPTHLIKTRGQQVTLRCSSQSGHNTVSWYQQALGQGPQFIFQYYREEENGRGNFPPRFSGLQFPNYSSELNVNALELDDSALYLCASSPRGWDSYNEQFFGPGTRLTVL.

Only a few counts were recorded for this clone. V gene TRBV5-1 combines with J gene TRBJ1-1; TRBD1 is a possible D gene (5 bases). Trimming left V 0 bases short and J 6 bases short, with 12 bases between. This CDR3 comprises 14 residues. CDR1 and CDR2 from the germline V gene are SGHRS and YFSETQ. CDR3 nucleotides: TGCGCCAGCAGCTTGGTTCAGGGTCGGGCTGAAGCTTTCTTT. Amino acid sequence: CASSLVQGRAEAFF.

This rearrangement joins TRBV7-9 to TRBJ1-3; no definite D call. The length of the CDR3 is 14 residues. Per the germline V gene, CDR1 is SEHNR and CDR2 is FQNEAQ (reference sequence). Trimming took off 4 bases at V and 3 bases at J, with 10 bases between the two ends. The CDR3 loop is CASSSTTVGNTIYF. The CDR3 DNA reads TGTGCCAGCAGCTCCACGACGGTTGGAAACACCATATATTTT. The full variable domain, in which reference TRBV7-9 and TRBJ1-3 provide the parts outside the CDR3, is DTGVSQNPRHKITKRGQNVTFRCDPISEHNRLYWYRQTLGQGPEFLTYFQNEAQLEKSRLLSDRFSAERPKGSFSTLEIQRTEQGDSAMYLCASSSTTVGNTIYFGEGSWLTVV.

The genes are TRBV7-9 and TRBJ2-3, with TRBD2 identical over 9 bases. The germline gives CDR1 SEHNR, CDR2 FQNEAQ (reference sequence). The V and J ends lost 1 base and 4 bases, in that order; junction bases with no gene match: 9. CDR3 length equals 17 residues. The chain's CDR3 is CASSLGYSSGTADTQYF. The CDR3 DNA reads as TGTGCCAGCAGCTTAGGGTATTCTAGCGGGACCGCAGATACGCAGTATTTT.

There are a few counts of this clone. The chain couples TRBV9 to TRBJ2-7, with D maybe TRBD1 (5 bases). The CDR3 loop spans 13 amino acids. Germline loops: CDR1 SGDLS, CDR2 YYNGEE. With 2 bases removed from V and 4 bases from J, the gap between germline ends came to 10 bases. CDR3 coding DNA: TGTGCCAGCAGCGTCAGTCAGGGTTACGAGCAGTACTTC. Amino acid sequence: CASSVSQGYEQYF.

This rearrangement joins TRBV28 to TRBJ1-2; D unresolved. This CDR3 has 14 amino acids. Germline loops: CDR1 MDHEN, CDR2 SYDVKM. V was clipped by 2 bases and J by 3 bases, with 10 bases between them. The CDR3 DNA is TGTGCCAGCAGTTTAGCCAGGCTGGACTATGGCTACACCTTC. Residues: CASSLARLDYGYTF.

This clone turned up a few times. This chain links TRBV7-2 with TRBJ2-4; D is perhaps TRBD1 (6 bases). Germline V gene sequence: CDR1 SGHTA, CDR2 FQGNSA. This CDR3 has 15 amino acids. Trimming cost V 5 bases and J 0 bases, with 11 bases left between them. Written as DNA, the CDR3 is TGTGCCAGCAGCGAAAGGGGGTTAGCCAAAAACATTCAGTACTTC. Protein product: CASSERGLAKNIQYF.

A few counts support this clone. The CDR3 sequence: CASSDPLGQGVWYEQYF. The CDR3 nucleotides read TGTGCCAGCAGTGATCCCCTCGGACAGGGGGTATGGTACGAGCAGTACTTC. The chain joins TRBV2 to TRBJ2-7; 10 bases are a match to TRBD1. V lost 3 bases and J lost 4; bases outside the gene matches: 12. The germline V gene encodes CDR1 SNHLY and CDR2 FYNNEI. The CDR3 sequence is 17 residues long.

This clone occurred a few times. The chain recombines TRBV29-1 with TRBJ1-2, with TRBD1 identical over 8 bases. The CDR3 consists of 11 residues. The germline CDR1 and CDR2 sequences are SQVTM and ANQGSEA. V gave up 5 bases and J gave up 13 bases; unmatched junction bases: 9. The CDR3 coding sequence is TGCAGCGTTTTACTCAGGGGGCATAGCACCTTC. Translating it yields CSVLLRGHSTF.

The genes are TRBV6-6 and TRBJ2-7; D is ambiguous. The V gene's germline CDR1 is MNHNY and CDR2 SVGAGI (reference sequence). This CDR3 has 14 amino acids. V lost 6 bases, J lost 4 bases, and 16 bases lay in between. The DNA for the CDR3 is TGTGCCAGCAGCTCACAAGGGATTTGGTACGAGCAGTACTTC. Its translation: CASSSQGIWYEQYF.

V usage is TRBV10-3 and J usage is TRBJ1-1; D perhaps matches TRBD1 (6 bases). The germline V and J ends were trimmed by 5 bases and 0 bases, with 19 bases remaining between them. The V gene's germline CDR1 is ENHRY and CDR2 SYGVKD. This CDR3 region has 17 residues. CDR3 coding DNA: TGTGCCATCAGTCCATTCAAGGGGACAAGTATGAACACTGAAGCTTTCTTT. It is translated as CAISPFKGTSMNTEAFF.

This clone was detected only a few times. The chain links TRBV7-9 to TRBJ2-1, with 8 bases lining up with TRBD2. The CDR3 runs 16 residues. Germline loops: CDR1 SEHNR, CDR2 FQNEAQ (reference sequence). The V and J ends lost 2 bases and 5 bases, in that order; junction bases with no gene match: 8. The CDR3 nucleotides read TGTGCCAGCAGCTTAAGGGCGAGCGGGGGTCACAATGAGCAGTTCTTC. It translates to CASSLRASGGHNEQFF. Variable domain in full (rest from reference TRBV7-9 and TRBJ2-1): DTGVSQNPRHKITKRGQNVTFRCDPISEHNRLYWYRQTLGQGPEFLTYFQNEAQLEKSRLLSDRFSAERPKGSFSTLEIQRTEQGDSAMYLCASSLRASGGHNEQFFGPGTRLTVL.

This clone occurred a few times. V and J are TRBV7-2 and TRBJ2-3, with D perhaps assigned TRBD1 or TRBD2 (6 bases each). The CDR3 extends over 15 amino acids. Germline V gene sequence: CDR1 SGHTA, CDR2 FQGNSA. The V end was cut by 1 base, the J end by 4 bases, with 12 bases between. The CDR3: CASSLVGGRADTQYF. The CDR3 DNA follows: TGTGCCAGCAGCTTAGTAGGGGGGCGGGCAGATACGCAGTATTTT.